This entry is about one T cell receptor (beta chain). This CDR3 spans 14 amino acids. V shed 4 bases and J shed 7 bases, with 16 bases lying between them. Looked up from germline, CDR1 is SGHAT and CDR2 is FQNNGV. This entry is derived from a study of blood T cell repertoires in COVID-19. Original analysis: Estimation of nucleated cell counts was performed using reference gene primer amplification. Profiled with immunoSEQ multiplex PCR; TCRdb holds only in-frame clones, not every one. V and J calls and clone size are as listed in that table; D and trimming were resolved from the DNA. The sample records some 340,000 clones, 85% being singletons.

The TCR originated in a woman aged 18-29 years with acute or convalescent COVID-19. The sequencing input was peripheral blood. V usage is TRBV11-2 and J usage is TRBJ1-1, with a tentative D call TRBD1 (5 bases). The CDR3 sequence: CASSSRDGRGEAFF. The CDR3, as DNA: TGTGCCAGCAGCTCCCGAGACGGGAGGGGTGAAGCTTTCTTT.